This TCR beta chain was sequenced during a study of beta chain features in type 1 diabetes. Study-wide results and caveats: Equally in patients and controls, shorter templates might have been favored by PCR. A cDNA-based sequencing approach could over-represent cells with high TCR expression.

Isolated RNA was reverse transcribed in full, so expressed TCRB transcripts were sequenced. About 3.6 million reads were obtained on average from naive, central memory and regulatory T cell samples. Profiling relied on immunoSEQ multiplex PCR, and the TCRdb table lists in-frame clones only, not all of them. The sample holds almost 250,000 clones, roughly 13% seen once. Sorting produced populations that all topped 98% purity. This clone has only a few counts. Its antigen is unidentified. The sequence derives from a woman between 40 and 55 years old in good health. What was sequenced was naive CD4+ T cells from blood.

This CDR3 reads CASRTRAGSTDTQYF. In nucleotides, the CDR3 is TGTGCCAGCAGAACTCGAGCAGGGAGCACAGATACGCAGTATTTT. V usage is TRBV6-5 and J usage is TRBJ2-3, with a weak D call TRBD1 (5 bases). Germline CDR1 MNHEY, CDR2 SVGAGI. The ends were cut back, 6 bases at V and 0 bases at J, with 13 bases in the middle. This CDR3 spans 15 amino acids.